These 5 T cell receptor beta chains came from one sample sequenced in a study of blood T cell repertoires in COVID-19. Sequencing used immunoSEQ multiplex PCR; TCRdb keeps in-frame clones, though not all of them. Altogether 200,000 to 300,000 clones are present, 75% to 85% being singletons, with the ten largest covering around 5.5%. Material for sequencing was peripheral blood. Source of these receptors: a human donor in a cohort sampled during active COVID-19.

The chain recombines TRBV9 with TRBJ2-5, with 7 bases fitting TRBD1. Trimming removed 4 bases from V and 5 bases from J; junction bases left unmatched: 8. The CDR3 spans 14 residues. Germline V gives CDR1 SGDLS, CDR2 YYNGEE. The CDR3 DNA is TGTGCCAGCAGCCCCCGGGACAGTAGGGAGACCCAGTACTTC. Amino acid sequence: CASSPRDSRETQYF.

V is TRBV5-1 and J is TRBJ2-1; no clear D gene. CDR3 length: 14 amino acids. Germline CDR1 reads SGHRS; CDR2 reads YFSETQ. V lost 1 base and J lost 6, with 11 bases in between. The CDR3 protein is CASSLSNSPNEQFF. CDR3 nucleotides: TGCGCCAGCAGCTTGAGTAACTCTCCCAATGAGCAGTTCTTC. Variable domain in full (rest from reference TRBV5-1 and TRBJ2-1): KAGVTQTPRYLIKTRGQQVTLSCSPISGHRSVSWYQQTPGQGLQFLFEYFSETQRNKGNFPGRFSGRQFSNSRSEMNVSTLELGDSALYLCASSLSNSPNEQFFGPGTRLTVL.

The gene calls are TRBV19 and TRBJ2-5; weak D call: TRBD1 (6 bases). The CDR3 covers 15 residues. Trimming removed 3 bases from V and 5 bases from J, with 16 bases in between. Germline values: CDR1 LNHDA, CDR2 SQIVND (reference sequence). The CDR3 DNA is TGTGCCAGTAGTATGGACAGAAGACCTGAGGAGACCCAGTACTTC. It yields the protein CASSMDRRPEETQYF.

This clone is termed medium-sized. Other DNA sequences within the sample encode an identical CDR3. The chain couples TRBV19 to TRBJ1-5; 9 bases are a match to TRBD1. CDR1 and CDR2 from the germline V gene are LNHDA and SQIVND (reference sequence). This CDR3 has 15 amino acids. V gave up 4 bases and J gave up 6 bases; unmatched junction bases: 7. CDR3 sequence reads: CASSTPGQGTQPQHF. The CDR3, as DNA: TGTGCCAGTAGTACGCCCGGACAGGGGACTCAGCCCCAGCATTTT.

This clone was counted a single time. The chain has TRBV5-1 and TRBJ2-7; the match to TRBD1 covers 9 bases. J gave up 3 bases and V 0 bases, and 7 bases lay outside the gene matches. Germline-derived CDR1 and CDR2 are SGHRS and YFSETQ. This CDR3 has 16 amino acids. CDR3 amino acids: CASSLGWDRDYYEQYF. CDR3 bases: TGCGCCAGCAGCTTGGGTTGGGACAGGGACTACTACGAGCAGTACTTC.